These 22 T cell receptor beta chains share one sample of origin, sequenced in a study of blood T cells in healthy people across ages. A J-beta primer mix and a sample-barcoded 5' primer were used in a second PCR of about 7 to 12 cycles. TCRdb called the 5' RACE reads again in MiXCR, with one record for every CDR3 protein. The repertoire consists of about 680,000 distinct CDR3 sequences, with around 49% occurring once and the leading ten covering 30% to 35%. Sequencing was performed on blood. The receptor source for this set is a woman aged 55-70 years in good health.

In the case of this clonotype: One end of the junction does not line up with germline, which may come from a read error. The chain couples TRBV2 to TRBJ2-6; TRBD1 matches 9 bases. Germline values: CDR1 SNHLY, CDR2 FYNNEI. The CDR3 totals 16 residues. The CDR3 DNA sequence: TGTGCCAGCAGGGGACAGGGAACCTCTGGGGCCAACGTCCTAACTTTC. It translates to CASRGQGTSGANVLTF.

The chain couples TRBV11-2 to TRBJ2-1; D is possibly TRBD1 (6 bases). Trimming left V 6 bases short and J 6 bases short, with 12 bases between. The CDR3 is 13 amino acids. CDR1 is SGHAT and CDR2 is FQNNGV in the germline V gene. The CDR3 coding sequence is TGTGCCAGCAGACAGGGTAGGGGCAATGAGCAGTTCTTC. It specifies CASRQGRGNEQFF.

This clonotype was seen a single time. This chain uses TRBV7-3 with TRBJ2-1, with 12 bases matching TRBD2. The end of the DNA is better explained by TRBJ2-7, so the J call may be wrong. Germline CDR1 SGHTA, CDR2 FQGTGA. The CDR3 sequence is 17 residues long. CDR3 in amino acids: CASSPMALAGGRNEQYF. DNA for the CDR3: TGTGCCAGCAGCCCGATGGCACTAGCGGGAGGTCGCAATGAGCAGTACTTC.

This chain connects TRBV12-5 to TRBJ2-1; D may correspond to TRBD1 or TRBD2 (5 bases each). The CDR3 loop spans 11 amino acids. Deletions cut 5 bases from V and 10 bases from J, with 9 bases between. Germline V CDR1 and CDR2: LGHNT, FRNRAP. The CDR3 spells CASGLWGEQFF. The CDR3 bases are TGTGCTAGTGGTCTTTGGGGGGAGCAGTTCTTC.

The chain couples TRBV29-1 to TRBJ2-7; TRBD1 might be the D (7 bases). The CDR3 length is 13 residues. V was trimmed by 7 bases and J by 1 base, leaving 14 bases between them. CDR1 and CDR2 from the germline V gene are SQVTM and ANQGSEA. The CDR3 bases are TGCAGCGCCGGCCCAGGGGGGTCCTACGAGCAGTACTTC. It yields the protein CSAGPGGSYEQYF.

The sample holds a few counts of this clonotype. CDR3 sequence (DNA): TGTGCCAGCAGTTCAACAGGGTATGAAAAACTGTTTTTT. The encoded protein is CASSSTGYEKLFF. This chain connects TRBV6-6 to TRBJ1-4; tentative D call: TRBD1 (6 bases). V lost 4 bases, J lost 6 bases, and 9 bases lay in between. CDR3 length: 13 residues. Germline CDR1 MNHNY, CDR2 SVGAGI (reference sequence).

The J gene is TRBJ1-2, the V gene TRBV27; TRBD1 agrees at 8 bases. V lost 4 bases to trimming and J lost 6 bases; unmatched junction nucleotides: 10. Germline CDR1 is MNHEY and CDR2 is SMNVEV (reference sequence). The length of the CDR3 is 15 residues. CDR3: CASSSRGPHVNGYTF. The CDR3 nucleotides read TGTGCCAGCAGTTCCAGGGGGCCCCACGTAAATGGCTACACCTTC.

V usage is TRBV27 and J usage is TRBJ2-7; 13 bases are shared with TRBD2. V lost 7 bases and J lost 4; bases outside the gene matches: 10. The germline V gene has CDR1 MNHEY and CDR2 SMNVEV (reference sequence). The CDR3 sequence is 16 residues long. This chain's CDR3 is CASNRGLAGKVYEQYF. The CDR3 DNA reads TGTGCCAGCAACCGGGGACTAGCGGGAAAGGTATACGAGCAGTACTTC.

The chain joins TRBV7-3 to TRBJ2-2; 11 nucleotides agree with TRBD2. V shed 5 bases, J shed 6 bases, and the junction held 8 bases outside the gene matches. This CDR3 comprises 16 residues. Germline V gives CDR1 SGHTA, CDR2 FQGTGA. The CDR3 DNA reads as TGTGCCAGCAGCCCGAGACTAGCGGGAACTCCCGGGGAGCTGTTTTTT. Translating it yields CASSPRLAGTPGELFF.

As DNA, the CDR3 is TGTGCCAGCAGCGAGGGCGGGGCTAGCGTCTACAATGAGCAGTTCTTC. Its protein product is CASSEGGASVYNEQFF. V gene TRBV9 combines with J gene TRBJ2-1; possible D gene TRBD2, 6 bases. Trimming pared 3 bases from V and 3 bases from J, leaving 16 bases between. The CDR3 has 16 residues. In germline, CDR1 is SGDLS, CDR2 YYNGEE.

Only a few counts were recorded for this clonotype. This chain uses TRBV7-2 with TRBJ2-5; D is perhaps TRBD2 (6 bases). Per the germline V gene, CDR1 is SGHTA and CDR2 is FQGNSA. The CDR3 contains 17 residues. Trimming stripped 1 base from V and 1 base from J, with 16 bases between. CDR3 in amino acids: CASSLGLVAEGQETQYF. In DNA form, the CDR3 reads TGTGCCAGCAGCTTAGGCCTTGTAGCGGAGGGCCAAGAGACCCAGTACTTC.

The rearrangement uses TRBV3-1 and TRBJ1-2; perhaps TRBD1 as D (5 bases). Between the trimmed V and J ends, which lost 1 base and 4 bases, there was a span of 13 bases. CDR1 and CDR2 (germline): LGHDT, YNNKEL (reference sequence). The CDR3 extends over 15 amino acids. CDR3 DNA sequence: TGTGCCAGCAGCCAAGCGGCAGGGCCTCCCTATGGCTACACCTTC. Translation gives CASSQAAGPPYGYTF.

About this clonotype itself: A much larger clone differs from this one at a single base, so this may be a read error. The rearrangement joins TRBV7-3 to TRBJ2-3; D unresolved. The CDR3 is 15 residues long. CDR1 and CDR2 from the germline V gene are SGHTA and FQGTGA. The CDR3 sequence is CTSSKMGGVTDTQYF. The CDR3 bases are TGTACCAGCAGTAAGATGGGCGGTGTCACAGATACGCAGTATTTT.

The chain is built from TRBV6-2 or TRBV6-3 and TRBJ1-4; 9 bases agree with TRBD1. In germline, CDR1 is MNHEY, CDR2 SVGEGT. Trimming removed 6 bases from V and 5 bases from J; junction bases left unmatched: 7. CDR3 length equals 15 residues. CDR3 sequence: CASSDRDRENEKLFF. CDR3 sequence (DNA): TGTGCCAGCAGCGATCGGGACAGGGAAAATGAAAAACTGTTTTTT.

The rearrangement uses TRBV6-1 and TRBJ2-3; TRBD1 matches at 9 bases. The trim removed 7 bases at V and 3 bases at J, leaving 5 bases unmatched. The CDR3 has 14 residues. CDR1 is MNHNS, CDR2 SASEGT, per germline. CDR3 DNA: TGTGCCAGCAAGGGGACAGGGAGGACAGATACGCAGTATTTT. Protein: CASKGTGRTDTQYF.

This clonotype was recorded a few times. CDR3 in DNA: TGCGCCAGCAGCTTGGGCGGGACAGCAAGCTCCTACGAGCAGTACTTC. This gives the protein CASSLGGTASSYEQYF. The J gene is TRBJ2-7, the V gene TRBV5-1, with D perhaps TRBD1 (7 bases). The ends were cut back, 0 bases at V and 0 bases at J, with 13 bases in the middle. CDR1 SGHRS and CDR2 YFSETQ come from the germline V gene. The CDR3 consists of 16 residues.

The chain links TRBV25-1 to TRBJ2-2; perhaps TRBD1 as D (5 bases). The CDR3 has 14 amino acids. Germline V CDR1 and CDR2: MGHDK, SYGVNS. The V end lost 6 bases, the J end lost 3 bases, and 11 bases lay between the germline ends. This CDR3 is CASRLGADTGELFF. CDR3 in DNA: TGTGCCAGCAGGCTTGGGGCGGACACCGGGGAGCTGTTTTTT.

The chain is built from TRBV7-9 and TRBJ2-1, with D perhaps TRBD1 or TRBD2 (6 bases each). Germline V gene lookup returns CDR1 SEHNR and CDR2 FQNEAQ (reference sequence). The CDR3 is 16 amino acids. Trimming removed 8 bases at V and 0 bases at J, with 17 bases between. CDR3 DNA sequence: TGTGCCAGCCACCGCCCGGGGGCGAGCTCCTACAATGAGCAGTTCTTC. It specifies CASHRPGASSYNEQFF.

The rearrangement uses TRBV5-1 and TRBJ2-6; D is unclear. Germline-derived CDR1 and CDR2 are SGHRS and YFSETQ. There are 15 residues in the CDR3. Trimming pared 4 bases from V and 0 bases from J, leaving 8 bases between. The CDR3 nucleotides read TGCGCCAGCAGCGGAACGGTCTCTGGGGCCAACGTCCTGACTTTC. Protein: CASSGTVSGANVLTF. Full variable domain (rest looked up from reference TRBV5-1 and TRBJ2-6): KAGVTQTPRYLIKTRGQQVTLSCSPISGHRSVSWYQQTPGQGLQFLFEYFSETQRNKGNFPGRFSGRQFSNSRSEMNVSTLELGDSALYLCASSGTVSGANVLTFGAGSRLTVL.

This clonotype was seen a few times. The chain carries TRBV7-2 and TRBJ1-2; 8 bases fit TRBD1. Looked up from germline, CDR1 is SGHTA and CDR2 is FQGNSA. J was trimmed by 8 bases and V by 1 base; bases with no gene match: 12. This CDR3 contains 16 residues. The CDR3 loop is CASSLVPGQVRYGYTF. The DNA of the CDR3 is TGTGCCAGCAGCTTAGTGCCGGGACAGGTACGCTACGGCTACACCTTC.

The gene calls are TRBV7-9 and TRBJ2-7, with D perhaps assigned TRBD1 or TRBD2 (6 bases each). The CDR3 runs 15 residues. Germline V lookup: CDR1 SEHNR, CDR2 FQNEAQ (reference sequence). The V end was cut by 6 bases, the J end by 0 bases, with 15 bases between. The CDR3 spells CASSSTGADSYEQYF. As DNA, the CDR3 is TGTGCCAGCAGTTCGACGGGGGCGGACTCCTACGAGCAGTACTTC.

The gene calls are TRBV12-3 or TRBV12-4 and TRBJ2-1, with 11 bases aligning to TRBD2. Judging by the DNA end, TRBJ2-7 fits better; the J call may be wrong. The CDR3 covers 15 residues. The CDR3 loop is CASSELAGAFYEQYF. CDR3 in DNA: TGTGCCAGCAGTGAACTAGCGGGAGCATTCTATGAGCAGTACTTC.